Listed below are T cell receptor beta chains from one sample, sequenced in a study of graft-versus-host responses after intestinal transplantation. TCRdb keeps only in-frame clones here, not all; method: immunoSEQ multiplex PCR. Found here are tens of thousands of clones, over 85% of them singletons; the top ten hold 1.1%. Their cognate antigens are unknown. Sample: unstimulated CD8+ T cells sorted from spleen or lymph node cells, taken before transplant. The origin of the receptors is a human donor who was the organ donor for an intestinal transplant. CDR3s include the opening cysteine and the closing phenylalanine or tryptophan. The order of the fields is CDR3 DNA, CDR3 protein, D gene, J gene, V gene, clone size. A D gene is named only where the DNA matches it firmly. Not all rows give a size; the values are once, few, many and, for expanded clones, a class.

TGTGCCAGCAGCTTAGTAGCGGGGTTGTTGGGCACCATATATTTT	CASSLVAGLLGTIYF	-	TRBJ1-3	TRBV7-8	-
TGTGCCAGTAGTACGCCCCTGGACTTTGGGACTAGCGGGAGATACAATGAGCAGTTCTTC	CASSTPLDFGTSGRYNEQFF	TRBD2	TRBJ2-1	TRBV19	-
TGTGCCAGCAGCTCGGGCGGGTATAGCAATCAGCCCCAGCATTTT	CASSSGGYSNQPQHF	-	TRBJ1-5	TRBV5-6	-
TGTGCCAGCAGCGTGGGAGCGGAGGGCTACACCTTC	CASSVGAEGYTF	-	TRBJ1-2	TRBV9	-
TGTGCCAGCAGCCCTCCTGGGACTCCATACAATGAGCAGTTCTTC	CASSPPGTPYNEQFF	-	TRBJ2-1	TRBV7-9	-
TGTGCCAGCAGTTTATGGCGCGGACAGGGAAGCGAGCAGTACTTC	CASSLWRGQGSEQYF	TRBD1	TRBJ2-7	TRBV28	-
TGTGCCAGCAGTAGACAGGGGAGCCCCTACGAGCAGTACTTC	CASSRQGSPYEQYF	TRBD1	TRBJ2-7	TRBV6-6	few
TGTGCCAGCAGCTTGACTAGCGGGAGGGGGGAGCAGTACTTC	CASSLTSGRGEQYF	TRBD2	TRBJ2-7	TRBV11-2	-
TGTGCCAGCAGCGAAGCGGGGACAGGGGAGACCCAGTACTTC	CASSEAGTGETQYF	-	TRBJ2-5	TRBV21-1	-
TGCAGCGTTGAACGGGCCGGGACACAAGAGACCCAGTACTTC	CSVERAGTQETQYF	-	TRBJ2-5	TRBV29-1	once
TGTGCCAGCAGCCAGTGGGACAGGGGTCTAGCTGGAAACACCATATATTTT	CASSQWDRGLAGNTIYF	TRBD1	TRBJ1-3	TRBV4-2	-
TGTGCCATCGGTACAGGGGGATACGAGCAGTACTTC	CAIGTGGYEQYF	TRBD1	TRBJ2-7	TRBV10-3	-
TGCGCCAGCAGCCCACGAGGTGCCTCCTACAATGAGCAGTTCTTC	CASSPRGASYNEQFF	-	TRBJ2-1	TRBV4-1	-
TGTGCCAGCAGCTTGCGGCGGGAGGGCCGACGAGAGCAGTTCTTC	CASSLRREGRREQFF	TRBD2	TRBJ2-1	TRBV5-4	-
TGTGCCGGGACTAGCGACTACAATGAGCAGTTCTTC	CAGTSDYNEQFF	TRBD2	TRBJ2-1	TRBV2	-
TGTGCCAGCAGTTACCCCGATGGCTACACCTTC	CASSYPDGYTF	-	TRBJ1-2	TRBV6-6	-